The 24 T cell receptor beta chains below come from one sample, sequenced in a study of radiotherapy plus CTLA-4 blockade in lung cancer. Sequenced by immunoSEQ multiplex PCR; TCRdb stores in-frame clones only, minus some. Counted here are roughly 50,000 clones, 65% to 90% occurring once; the ten biggest clones make up 15% to 20%. The specimen comprised peripheral blood, sampled from a patient treated with radiotherapy plus ipilimumab. These receptors all come from a human donor with non-small cell lung cancer that progressed on radiotherapy plus ipilimumab. Some clones in this sample may be carry-over from other donors' samples.

CDR3 residues: CASSNHNGQRNQPQHF. The CDR3 nucleotides read TGTGCCAGTAGTAATCATAATGGACAGCGTAATCAGCCCCAGCATTTT. The rearrangement links TRBV19 to TRBJ1-5; TRBD1 is a possible D gene (6 bases). V was clipped by 4 bases and J by 4 bases, with 17 bases between them. CDR3 length: 16 amino acids. Germline loops: CDR1 LNHDA, CDR2 SQIVND (reference sequence). Drawing the rest from reference TRBV19 and TRBJ1-5, the complete variable domain is DGGITQSPKYLFRKEGQNVTLSCEQNLNHDAMYWYRQDPGQGLRLIYYSQIVNDFQKGDIAEGYSVSREKKESFPLTVTSAQKNPTAFYLCASSNHNGQRNQPQHFGDGTRLSIL.

The chain is built from TRBV5-1 and TRBJ1-5; D unclear. Germline V CDR1 and CDR2: SGHRS, YFSETQ. V gave up 3 bases and J gave up 5 bases, with 9 bases separating them. The CDR3 runs to 13 residues. CDR3 DNA sequence: TGCGCCAGCAGCTCGGGGATGGATCAGCCCCAGCATTTT. Translating gives CASSSGMDQPQHF.

J is TRBJ1-3 and V is TRBV7-9, with 8 positions matching TRBD1. J gave up 0 bases and V 4 bases, and 2 bases lay outside the gene matches. Germline lookup yields CDR1 SEHNR and CDR2 FQNEAQ (reference sequence). CDR3 length: 15 residues. The CDR3 is CASSSGGGSGNTIYF. CDR3 DNA sequence: TGTGCCAGCAGCTCAGGGGGCGGCTCTGGAAACACCATATATTTT.

This rearrangement joins TRBV28 to TRBJ2-5, with 7 bases lining up with TRBD2. Per the germline V gene, CDR1 is MDHEN and CDR2 is SYDVKM. The CDR3 consists of 14 residues. V trimming: 4 bases; J trimming: 7 bases; junction bases outside the gene matches: 9. CDR3 sequence: CASSSPGGTGTQYF. DNA of the CDR3: TGTGCCAGCAGTTCCCCCGGGGGGACGGGGACCCAGTACTTC.

The chain carries TRBV9 and TRBJ2-2; 8 nucleotides line up with TRBD2. Unmatched junction bases numbered 3, after V lost 4 bases and J lost 1 base. The V gene's germline CDR1 is SGDLS and CDR2 YYNGEE. The CDR3 extends over 15 amino acids. CDR3 in amino acids: CASSFSGVNTGELFF. The CDR3 coding sequence is TGTGCCAGCAGCTTTAGCGGGGTGAACACCGGGGAGCTGTTTTTT. The whole variable domain, filled in from reference TRBV9 and TRBJ2-2, reads DSGVTQTPKHLITATGQRVTLRCSPRSGDLSVYWYQQSLDQGLQFLIQYYNGEERAKGNILERFSAQQFPDLHSELNLSSLELGDSALYFCASSFSGVNTGELFFGEGSRLTVL.

This clone was detected only once. The J gene is TRBJ2-7, the V gene TRBV19; tentative D call: TRBD2 (5 bases). The CDR3 is 13 residues long. V was clipped by 5 bases and J by 6 bases, with 14 bases between them. Per the germline V gene, CDR1 is LNHDA and CDR2 is SQIVND (reference sequence). CDR3 sequence reads: CASSFGISAEQYF. DNA of the CDR3: TGTGCCAGTAGTTTCGGTATTAGCGCCGAGCAGTACTTC.

This rearrangement joins TRBV5-1 to TRBJ1-2; D is unclear. Germline CDR1 reads SGHRS; CDR2 reads YFSETQ. Between the trimmed V and J ends, which lost 4 bases and 2 bases, there was a span of 15 bases. The CDR3 spans 15 residues. The CDR3 sequence is CASSPLTPANYGYTF. The CDR3 DNA reads as TGCGCCAGCAGCCCCTTGACTCCTGCCAACTATGGCTACACCTTC.

The table lists this clone with a count of one. The gene calls are TRBV21-1 and TRBJ1-2. TRBV21-1 constitutes a pseudogene. The CDR3 is made up of 14 amino acids. This chain's CDR3 is CASSKSAVNYGYTF. The CDR3 bases are TGTGCCAGCAGCAAGTCGGCGGTTAACTATGGCTACACCTTC.

The V gene is TRBV21-1, the J gene TRBJ2-2; the listed D gene, TRBD2, was not tested against the DNA. TRBV21-1 is shown as a pseudogene. The CDR3 loop spans 19 amino acids. The CDR3 loop is CASSKENKRSISGTGELFF. In DNA form, the CDR3 reads TGTGCCAGCAGCAAAGAAAACAAAAGGTCTATTTCGGGGACCGGGGAGCTGTTTTTT.

This chain uses TRBV6-1 with TRBJ2-7; no clear D gene. Germline V gene sequence: CDR1 MNHNS, CDR2 SASEGT. V lost 2 bases and J lost 0, with 11 bases in between. CDR3 size: 15 residues. This chain's CDR3 is CASSENFWSSYEQYF. CDR3 DNA: TGTGCCAGCAGTGAAAATTTTTGGAGCTCCTACGAGCAGTACTTC.

The chain employs TRBV19 and TRBJ2-3; 8 bases fit TRBD2. Per the germline V gene, CDR1 is LNHDA and CDR2 is SQIVND (reference sequence). The CDR3 loop spans 14 amino acids. The V gene end was trimmed by 5 bases and the J gene end by 3 bases; junction bases not matched to a gene: 4. The CDR3 nucleotides read TGTGCCAGTAGTCGGGGGGGCCGTACAGATACGCAGTATTTT. As protein: CASSRGGRTDTQYF.

The rearrangement links TRBV4-1 to TRBJ1-2; D is perhaps TRBD1 (6 bases). The CDR3 has 14 amino acids. Germline V lookup: CDR1 MGHRA, CDR2 YSYEKL. The germline V and J ends were trimmed by 7 bases and 8 bases, with 20 bases remaining between them. CDR3 protein: CASTWENREEGYTF. Written as DNA, the CDR3 is TGCGCCAGCACCTGGGAAAACAGGGAAGAAGGCTACACCTTC.

The J gene is TRBJ2-7, the V gene TRBV21-1; the table's D call, TRBD2, was not checked against the DNA. TRBV21-1 is a pseudogene. CDR3 size: 17 residues. This CDR3 reads CASSKGLAGPHPYEQYF. Here the CDR3 DNA reads TGTGCCAGCAGCAAAGGACTAGCGGGGCCACACCCCTACGAGCAGTACTTC.

The V call is TRBV25-1, the J call TRBJ2-7; D might be TRBD1 (6 bases). CDR1 and CDR2 from the germline V gene are MGHDK and SYGVNS. The V end lost 5 bases, the J end lost 2 bases, and 13 bases lay between the germline ends. CDR3 length: 14 residues. The CDR3 here is CASSTTTGAYEQYF. CDR3 bases: TGTGCCAGCAGTACTACGACAGGAGCCTACGAGCAGTACTTC.

In DNA, the CDR3 is TGTGCCAGCAGCCTGGACAGGTACTCCTACGAGCAGTACTTC. It is translated as CASSLDRYSYEQYF. The J gene is TRBJ2-7, the V gene TRBV7-2, with 7 positions matching TRBD1. V was pared by 5 bases and J by 0 bases, with 4 bases of the junction left unmatched. Germline CDR1 SGHTA, CDR2 FQGNSA. This CDR3 is built from 14 residues.

This rearrangement joins TRBV12-5 to TRBJ1-1; TRBD1 agrees at 10 bases. The CDR3 is 17 residues long. V gave up 1 base and J gave up 5 bases; unmatched junction bases: 10. Germline-derived CDR1 and CDR2 are LGHNT and FRNRAP. This chain's CDR3 is CASGLGVTGGGGTEAFF. DNA of the CDR3: TGTGCTAGTGGTTTGGGGGTGACAGGGGGCGGAGGGACTGAAGCTTTCTTT.

Only one count was recorded for this clone. The J gene is TRBJ1-1, the V gene TRBV2; 8 nucleotides agree with TRBD1. CDR1 is SNHLY and CDR2 is FYNNEI in the germline V gene. This CDR3 contains 14 residues. J was trimmed by 5 bases and V by 2 bases; bases with no gene match: 4. The CDR3 reads CASSERQGNTEAFF. The DNA of the CDR3 is TGTGCCAGCAGTGAAAGACAGGGGAATACTGAAGCTTTCTTT.

V usage is TRBV5-1 and J usage is TRBJ1-1; 7 positions agree with TRBD1. The germline V gene encodes CDR1 SGHRS and CDR2 YFSETQ. Trimming took 4 bases from V and 6 from J; bases not matched to a gene: 12. This CDR3 is built from 15 residues. The CDR3 sequence: CASSDDRQGRAEAFF. The CDR3 nucleotides read TGCGCCAGCAGCGACGACAGACAGGGCAGGGCTGAAGCTTTCTTT. The full variable domain, with the rest looked up from reference TRBV5-1 and TRBJ1-1, is KAGVTQTPRYLIKTRGQQVTLSCSPISGHRSVSWYQQTPGQGLQFLFEYFSETQRNKGNFPGRFSGRQFSNSRSEMNVSTLELGDSALYLCASSDDRQGRAEAFFGQGTRLTVV.

The chain has TRBV6-4 and TRBJ2-5; D may be TRBD2 (5 bases). From germline, CDR1 is MRHNA and CDR2 SNTAGT. The CDR3 sequence is 14 residues long. V dropped 4 bases and J dropped 4 bases, with 13 bases sitting between them. Here the CDR3 reads CASSAAEARETQYF. The CDR3 DNA is TGTGCCAGCAGTGCAGCGGAAGCTAGAGAGACCCAGTACTTC.

The gene calls are TRBV10-3 and TRBJ1-1, with D possibly TRBD1 on 6 matching bases. The V gene's germline CDR1 is ENHRY and CDR2 SYGVKD. The V end lost 6 bases, the J end lost 3 bases, and 11 bases lay between the germline ends. The CDR3 is 13 amino acids. As DNA, the CDR3 is TGTGCCATCAGCGAACAGGGCTACACTGAAGCTTTCTTT. Protein: CAISEQGYTEAFF.

CDR3 sequence: CASSDSGASNEQFF. The CDR3 DNA reads as TGTGCCAGCAGTGACTCGGGCGCCAGCAATGAGCAGTTCTTC. The gene calls are TRBV6-4 and TRBJ2-1, with D unclear. V lost 0 bases and J lost 6, with 9 bases in between. Germline-derived CDR1 and CDR2 are MRHNA and SNTAGT. The CDR3 consists of 14 residues.

This chain uses TRBV9 with TRBJ2-7, with a weak D call TRBD1 (5 bases). CDR1 is SGDLS, CDR2 YYNGEE, per germline. Trimming removed 7 bases from V and 0 bases from J, with 8 bases in between. The CDR3 extends over 12 amino acids. As DNA, the CDR3 is TGTGCCAGCGGTAGGGGCTCCTACGAGCAGTACTTC. Its protein is CASGRGSYEQYF.

The CDR3 coding sequence is TGTGCCAGCAGCTTGGGCGGGGGGCAGCAAGAGACCCAGTACTTC. The encoded protein is CASSLGGGQQETQYF. The chain joins TRBV5-4 to TRBJ2-5; 8 bases are a match to TRBD2. CDR3 length equals 15 residues. Looked up from germline, CDR1 is SGHNT and CDR2 is YYREEE (reference sequence). With V trimmed by 0 bases and J by 2 bases, 3 bases remained unmatched. The entire variable domain, with the rest obtained from reference TRBV5-4 and TRBJ2-5, is as follows: ETGVTQSPTHLIKTRGQQVTLRCSSQSGHNTVSWYQQALGQGPQFIFQYYREEENGRGNFPPRFSGLQFPNYSSELNVNALELDDSALYLCASSLGGGQQETQYFGPGTRLLVL.

This chain uses TRBV5-1 with TRBJ2-6, with 7 bases aligning to TRBD1. V lost 6 bases, J lost 1 base, and 4 bases stayed unmatched. CDR1 and CDR2 (germline): SGHRS, YFSETQ. The CDR3 totals 15 residues. In DNA form, the CDR3 reads TGCGCCAGCACCCAGGGGGTGTCTGGGGCCAACGTCCTGACTTTC. The encoded protein is CASTQGVSGANVLTF.